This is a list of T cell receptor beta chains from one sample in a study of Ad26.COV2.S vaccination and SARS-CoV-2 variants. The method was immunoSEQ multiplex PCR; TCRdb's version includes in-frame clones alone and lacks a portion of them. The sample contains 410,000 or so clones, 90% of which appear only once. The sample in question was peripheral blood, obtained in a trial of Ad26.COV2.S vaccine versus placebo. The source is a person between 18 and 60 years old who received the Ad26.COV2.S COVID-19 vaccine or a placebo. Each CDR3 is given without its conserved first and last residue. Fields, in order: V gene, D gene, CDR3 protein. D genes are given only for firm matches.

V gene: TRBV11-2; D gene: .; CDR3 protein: ASSPLLGTTYEQY
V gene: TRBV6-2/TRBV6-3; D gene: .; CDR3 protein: ASSPLQQGKSNQPQH
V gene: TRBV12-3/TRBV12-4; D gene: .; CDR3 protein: ASSLRGYEQY
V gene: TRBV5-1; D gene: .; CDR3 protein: ASSLGERSPLH
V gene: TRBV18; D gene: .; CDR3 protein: ASSPPDWTLHGYT
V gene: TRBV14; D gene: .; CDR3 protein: ASSQVGSYGYT
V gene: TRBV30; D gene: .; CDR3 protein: AWSPGQETQY
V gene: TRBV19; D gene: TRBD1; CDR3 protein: ASSIAGTDDEQY
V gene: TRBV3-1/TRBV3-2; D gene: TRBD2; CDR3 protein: ASSQYKAGNYEQY
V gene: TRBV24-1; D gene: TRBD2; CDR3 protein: ATSALAGGPKGGELF
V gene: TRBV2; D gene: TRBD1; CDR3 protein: ASSFGRTGGVDEQF
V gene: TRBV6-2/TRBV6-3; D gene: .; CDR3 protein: ASSYRPGWADNEKLF
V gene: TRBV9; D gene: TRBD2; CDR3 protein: ASSVAGGLTDTQY
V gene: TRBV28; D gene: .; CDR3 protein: ASSLWGLLTDTQY
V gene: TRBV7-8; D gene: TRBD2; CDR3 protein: ASSYNLGLAGVPEQY
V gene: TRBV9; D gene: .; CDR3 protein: ASSVVLGGEQY
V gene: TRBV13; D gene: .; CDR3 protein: ASSLGRLRQGSIYEQY
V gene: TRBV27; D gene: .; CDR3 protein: ASSLILSGANVLT
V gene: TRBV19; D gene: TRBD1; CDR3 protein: ASSRGQGARDTQY